Sequencing of this T cell receptor beta chain was carried out in a study of T cells in Graves' hyperthyroidism and ophthalmopathy. There are 12 residues in the CDR3. The V end was cut by 4 bases, the J end by 1 base, with 2 bases between. Germline CDR1 SGHRS, CDR2 YFSETQ. This clonotype was recorded many times. Using RNA transcripts as the source, TCR beta CDR3 regions were amplified. HTBI primers were employed in a first-round RT-PCR of the TCR CDR3. One entry per CDR3 protein, called by TCRdb with MiXCR from the multiplex PCR reads. The sample includes around 200,000 distinct CDR3 sequences, over 15% of them seen just once. Those patients with uncontrolled infection, other autoimmune disease, pregnancy or lactation were excluded.

The receptor's source is a woman in her forties or fifties with Graves' hyperthyroidism. The V call is TRBV5-1, the J call TRBJ2-2, with no clear D. The sample comprised blood. CDR3 region: CASSQNTGELFF. DNA for the CDR3: TGCGCCAGCAGCCAGAACACCGGGGAGCTGTTTTTT.